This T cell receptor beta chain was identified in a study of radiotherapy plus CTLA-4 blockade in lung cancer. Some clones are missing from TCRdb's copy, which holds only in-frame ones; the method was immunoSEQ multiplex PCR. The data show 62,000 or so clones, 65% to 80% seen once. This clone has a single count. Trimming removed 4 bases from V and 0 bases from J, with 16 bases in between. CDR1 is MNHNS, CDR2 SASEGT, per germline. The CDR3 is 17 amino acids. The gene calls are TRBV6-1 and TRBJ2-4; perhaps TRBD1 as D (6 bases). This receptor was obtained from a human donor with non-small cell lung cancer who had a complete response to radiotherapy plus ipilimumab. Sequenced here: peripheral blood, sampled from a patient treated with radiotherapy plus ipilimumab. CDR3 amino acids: CASSVRTEDLAKNIQYF. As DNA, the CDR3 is TGTGCCAGCAGTGTCCGGACAGAGGACTTAGCCAAAAACATTCAGTACTTC.